The T cell receptor beta chain under discussion was sequenced for a study of blood T cell repertoires in COVID-19. Across the whole study: Sites across the United States, Italy and Spain contributed samples from acute and convalescent COVID-19.

Study members were between about 18 and 90 years old and lived in around 24 US regions. Self-reported history from a screening survey and questionnaire set each donor's cohort. Original analysis: Reference gene primer amplification yielded estimated nucleated cell counts. The method was immunoSEQ multiplex PCR; TCRdb's version includes in-frame clones alone and lacks a portion of them. Clonal size and the V and J genes are those of that table, whereas D and trimming came from the DNA. The sample consists of around 500,000 clones, 85% to 90% of them appearing once. CDR1 is MDHEN and CDR2 is SYDVKM in the germline V gene. This CDR3 is 13 amino acids long. Trimming removed 5 bases from V and 6 bases from J; junction bases left unmatched: 6.

Sequencing was performed on PBMCs or T cells enriched from blood (not recorded which). The clonotype originates from a woman in her 40s who had recovered from COVID-19. The rearrangement links TRBV28 to TRBJ1-2, with 7 bases that match TRBD1. CDR3 region: CASSDTGANGYTF. The CDR3 bases are TGTGCCAGCAGTGACACAGGGGCAAATGGCTACACCTTC.